Presented here are 13 T cell receptor beta chains from one specimen sequenced in a study of identical twins. TCRdb used MiXCR to reprocess the 5' RACE reads, holding one entry per CDR3 protein. The table records 1,800,000 or so distinct CDR3 sequences, about 32% of them present only once. Material for sequencing was cord blood. Source of these receptors: a newborn girl in good health.

The chain carries TRBV12-3 or TRBV12-4 and TRBJ2-5; 11 nucleotides match TRBD2. This CDR3 is 16 amino acids long. V dropped 3 bases and J dropped 2; count of bases not matched to a gene: 5. In DNA, the CDR3 is TGTGCCAGCAGTTTCTTAGCGGGAGGGGGTCAAGAGACCCAGTACTTC. It is translated as CASSFLAGGGQETQYF.

The table lists this clonotype with many counts. The chain has TRBV2 and TRBJ2-3; either TRBD1 or TRBD2 may fit D (5 bases each). The germline gives CDR1 SNHLY, CDR2 FYNNEI. The CDR3 runs to 15 residues. V was clipped by 6 bases and J by 0 bases, with 13 bases between them. The CDR3 bases are TGTGCCAGCAGCCCAAGGGACGGGAGCACAGATACGCAGTATTTT. It translates to CASSPRDGSTDTQYF.

The chain has TRBV20-1 and TRBJ1-2, with 8 nucleotides matching TRBD1. The V and J ends lost 2 bases and 3 bases, in that order; junction bases with no gene match: 5. The germline gives CDR1 DFQATT, CDR2 SNEGSKA (reference sequence). CDR3 length: 14 residues. CDR3: CSARSLQGDYGYTF. The CDR3 nucleotides are TGCAGTGCTAGATCTTTACAGGGGGACTATGGCTACACCTTC.

The chain is built from TRBV7-9 and TRBJ2-3; no definite D call. Germline CDR1 is SEHNR and CDR2 is FQNEAQ (reference sequence). V was cut by 5 bases and J by 4 bases, with 13 bases left in between. The CDR3 sequence is 14 residues long. CDR3 sequence reads: CASSPPISPDTQYF. The CDR3 DNA reads TGTGCCAGCAGCCCCCCTATAAGCCCAGATACGCAGTATTTT.

The CDR3 nucleotides read TGCGCCAGCAGCCAAACCTTTTTTACTAGCGGGAGAATGAACTACGAGCAGTACTTC. The encoded protein is CASSQTFFTSGRMNYEQYF. This chain joins TRBV4-1 and TRBJ2-7; 11 nucleotides align to TRBD2. This CDR3 spans 19 amino acids. V was clipped by 2 bases and J by 3 bases; unmatched bases: 15. The germline CDR1 and CDR2 sequences are MGHRA and YSYEKL.

V is TRBV10-2 and J is TRBJ1-1; 7 bases are a match to TRBD1. Germline-derived CDR1 and CDR2 are WSHSY and SAAADI. The V segment lost 4 bases and the J segment 0 bases; nucleotides outside the gene matches: 5. This CDR3 is built from 15 residues. CDR3 nucleotides: TGCGCCAGCAGTGGGGCAGGGGGGTTGAACACTGAAGCTTTCTTT. It codes for CASSGAGGLNTEAFF.

This rearrangement joins TRBV29-1 to TRBJ1-2, with 10 nucleotides matching TRBD1. The CDR3 covers 15 residues. CDR1 is SQVTM, CDR2 ANQGSEA, per germline. V lost 5 bases, J lost 4 bases, and 10 bases stayed unmatched. The CDR3 reads CSVSRQGARGYGYTF. As DNA, the CDR3 is TGCAGCGTTTCCCGACAGGGGGCGCGCGGCTATGGCTACACCTTC.

About this clonotype: A much larger clonotype is one base distant, so this may be a read error. This chain links TRBV11-1 with TRBJ2-3; D remains unclear. CDR1 is SGHAT, CDR2 FQDESV, per germline (reference sequence). The CDR3 runs 15 residues. The CDR3 loop reads CASSAGPSPTNTQYF. Written as DNA, the CDR3 is TGTGCCAGCAGCGCCGGACCAAGCCCCACAAATACGCAGTATTTT.

The genes are TRBV27 and TRBJ2-1; perhaps TRBD1 as D (5 bases). The CDR3 has 15 amino acids. The germline gives CDR1 MNHEY, CDR2 SMNVEV (reference sequence). V was cut by 5 bases and J by 8 bases, with 19 bases left in between. DNA for the CDR3: TGTGCCAGCAGTAGGTATGGGGCCCCCCGGGATGAGCAGTTCTTC. Protein: CASSRYGAPRDEQFF.

The rearrangement uses TRBV5-1 and TRBJ2-5; D is undetermined. This CDR3 region has 16 residues. The V gene lost 0 bases and the J gene lost 4 bases, with 16 bases spanning the gap. The germline V gene encodes CDR1 SGHRS and CDR2 YFSETQ. CDR3 sequence reads: CASSLEGRVFRETQYF. DNA for the CDR3: TGCGCCAGCAGCTTGGAGGGTAGGGTATTTAGAGAGACCCAGTACTTC.

This clonotype was seen a few times. This chain connects TRBV5-5 to TRBJ2-1; D not resolved. CDR3 length: 15 residues. Germline-derived CDR1 and CDR2 are SGHKS and YYEKEE (reference sequence). The germline V and J ends were trimmed by 6 bases and 6 bases, with 19 bases remaining between them. CDR3 in DNA: TGTGCCAGCAATCTTCAGCCCCTCACGGGCAATGAGCAGTTCTTC. Amino acid sequence: CASNLQPLTGNEQFF. Full variable domain (remainder filled in from reference TRBV5-5 and TRBJ2-1): DAGVTQSPTHLIKTRGQQVTLRCSPISGHKSVSWYQQVLGQGPQFIFQYYEKEERGRGNFPDRFSARQFPNYSSELNVNALLLGDSALYLCASNLQPLTGNEQFFGPGTRLTVL.

As to this clonotype: A much larger clonotype is one base distant, so this may be a read error. V gene TRBV29-1 combines with J gene TRBJ2-1, with a tentative D call TRBD2 (5 bases). Trimming stripped 2 bases from V and 13 bases from J, with 15 bases between. CDR1 is SQVTM, CDR2 ANQGSEA, per germline. The CDR3 is made up of 12 amino acids. The CDR3 coding sequence is TGCAGCGTTGAACGTCAGTGGGAGACCCAGTTCTTC. This encodes CSVERQWETQFF.

The V gene is TRBV6-6, the J gene TRBJ2-7, with D hard to call. Trimming stripped 6 bases from V and 0 bases from J, with 12 bases between. This CDR3 region has 14 residues. The V gene's germline CDR1 is MNHNY and CDR2 SVGAGI (reference sequence). The CDR3 spells CASSPWQFSYEQYF. The CDR3 DNA reads as TGTGCCAGCAGCCCATGGCAGTTCTCCTACGAGCAGTACTTC.